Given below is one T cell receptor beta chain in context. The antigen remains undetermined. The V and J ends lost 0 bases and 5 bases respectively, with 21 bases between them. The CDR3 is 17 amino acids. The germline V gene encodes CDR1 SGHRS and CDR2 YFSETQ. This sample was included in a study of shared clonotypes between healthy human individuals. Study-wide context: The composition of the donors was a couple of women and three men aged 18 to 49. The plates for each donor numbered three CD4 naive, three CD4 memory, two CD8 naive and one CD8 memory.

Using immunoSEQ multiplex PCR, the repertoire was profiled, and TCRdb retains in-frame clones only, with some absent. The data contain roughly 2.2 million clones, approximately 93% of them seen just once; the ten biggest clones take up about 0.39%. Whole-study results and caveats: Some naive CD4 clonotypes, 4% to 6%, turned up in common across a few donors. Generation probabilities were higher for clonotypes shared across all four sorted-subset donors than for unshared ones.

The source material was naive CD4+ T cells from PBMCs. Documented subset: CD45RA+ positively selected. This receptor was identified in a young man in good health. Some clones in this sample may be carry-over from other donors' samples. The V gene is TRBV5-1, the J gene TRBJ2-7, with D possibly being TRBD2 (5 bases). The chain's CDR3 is CASSLVFARVEVNEQYF. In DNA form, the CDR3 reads TGCGCCAGCAGCTTGGTTTTCGCGAGGGTTGAGGTGAACGAGCAGTACTTC.